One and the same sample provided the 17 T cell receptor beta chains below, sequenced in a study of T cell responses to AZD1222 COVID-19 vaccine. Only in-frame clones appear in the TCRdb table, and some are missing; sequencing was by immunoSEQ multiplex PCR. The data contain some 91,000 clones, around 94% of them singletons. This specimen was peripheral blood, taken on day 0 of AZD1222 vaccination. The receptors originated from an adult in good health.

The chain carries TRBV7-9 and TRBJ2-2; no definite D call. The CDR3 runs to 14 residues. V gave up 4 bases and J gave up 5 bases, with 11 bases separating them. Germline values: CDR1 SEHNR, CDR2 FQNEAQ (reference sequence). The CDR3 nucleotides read TGTGCCAGCAGCTCAGATAAGATTACCGGGGAGCTGTTTTTT. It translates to CASSSDKITGELFF.

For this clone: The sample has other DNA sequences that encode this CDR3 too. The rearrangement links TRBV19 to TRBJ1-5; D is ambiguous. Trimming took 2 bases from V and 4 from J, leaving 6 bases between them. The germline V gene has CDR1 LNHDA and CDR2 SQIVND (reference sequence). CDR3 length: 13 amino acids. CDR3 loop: CASSITGNQPQHF. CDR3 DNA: TGTGCCAGTAGTATAACGGGGAATCAGCCCCAGCATTTT. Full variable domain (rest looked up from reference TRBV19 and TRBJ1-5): DGGITQSPKYLFRKEGQNVTLSCEQNLNHDAMYWYRQDPGQGLRLIYYSQIVNDFQKGDIAEGYSVSREKKESFPLTVTSAQKNPTAFYLCASSITGNQPQHFGDGTRLSIL.

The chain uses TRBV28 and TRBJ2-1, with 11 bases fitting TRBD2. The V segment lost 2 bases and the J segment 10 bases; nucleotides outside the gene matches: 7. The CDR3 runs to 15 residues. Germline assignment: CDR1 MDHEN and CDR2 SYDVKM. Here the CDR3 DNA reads TGTGCCAGCAGTTTAATACTAGCGGGAGTCGGGGAGCAGTTCTTC. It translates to CASSLILAGVGEQFF. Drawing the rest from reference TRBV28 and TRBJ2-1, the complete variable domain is DVKVTQSSRYLVKRTGEKVFLECVQDMDHENMFWYRQDPGLGLRLIYFSYDVKMKEKGDIPEGYSVSREKKERFSLILESASTNQTSMYLCASSLILAGVGEQFFGPGTRLTVL.

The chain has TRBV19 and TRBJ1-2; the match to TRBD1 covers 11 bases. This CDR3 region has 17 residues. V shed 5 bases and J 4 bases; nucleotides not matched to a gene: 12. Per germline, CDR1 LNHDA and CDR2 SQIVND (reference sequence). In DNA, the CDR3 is TGTGCCAGTAGTCCTCTGGACAGGGGGCCCTTGGGCTATGGCTACACCTTC. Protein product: CASSPLDRGPLGYGYTF.

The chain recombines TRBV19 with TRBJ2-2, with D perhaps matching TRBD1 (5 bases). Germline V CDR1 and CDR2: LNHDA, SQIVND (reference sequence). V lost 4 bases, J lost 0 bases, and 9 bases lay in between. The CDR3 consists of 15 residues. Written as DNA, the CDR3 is TGTGCCAGTAGTACTCTCAGGGCGAACACCGGGGAGCTGTTTTTT. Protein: CASSTLRANTGELFF.

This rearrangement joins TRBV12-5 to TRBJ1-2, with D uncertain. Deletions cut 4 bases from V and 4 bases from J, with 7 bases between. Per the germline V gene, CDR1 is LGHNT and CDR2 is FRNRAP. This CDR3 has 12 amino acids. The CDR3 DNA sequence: TGTGCTAGTGGTTCCCCCCCCTATGGCTACACCTTC. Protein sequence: CASGSPPYGYTF.

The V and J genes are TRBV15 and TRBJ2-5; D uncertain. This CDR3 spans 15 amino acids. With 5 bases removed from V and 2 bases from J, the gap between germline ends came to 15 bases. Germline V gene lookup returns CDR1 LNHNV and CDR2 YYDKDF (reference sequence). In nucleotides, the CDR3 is TGTGCCACCAGCTCTGCGGTACAGCCTCAAGAGACCCAGTACTTC. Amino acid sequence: CATSSAVQPQETQYF.

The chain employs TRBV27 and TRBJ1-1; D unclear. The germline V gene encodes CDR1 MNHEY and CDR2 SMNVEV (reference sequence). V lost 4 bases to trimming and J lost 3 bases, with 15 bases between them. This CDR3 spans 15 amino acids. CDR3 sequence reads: CASSSNLVRDTEAFF. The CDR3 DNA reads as TGTGCCAGCAGTTCTAACCTCGTGAGGGACACTGAAGCTTTCTTT.

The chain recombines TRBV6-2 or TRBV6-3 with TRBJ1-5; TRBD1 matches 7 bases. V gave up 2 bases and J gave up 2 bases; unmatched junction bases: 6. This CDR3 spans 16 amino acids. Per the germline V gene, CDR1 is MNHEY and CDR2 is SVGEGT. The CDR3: CASSYTTGLGNQPQHF. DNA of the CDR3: TGTGCCAGCAGTTACACGACAGGGCTTGGCAATCAGCCCCAGCATTTT.

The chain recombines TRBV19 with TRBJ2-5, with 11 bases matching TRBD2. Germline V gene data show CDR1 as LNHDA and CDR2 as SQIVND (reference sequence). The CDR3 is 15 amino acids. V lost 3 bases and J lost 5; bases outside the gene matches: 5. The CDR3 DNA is TGTGCCAGTAGTATGATTAGCGGGAGGGGGGAGACCCAGTACTTC. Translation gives CASSMISGRGETQYF.

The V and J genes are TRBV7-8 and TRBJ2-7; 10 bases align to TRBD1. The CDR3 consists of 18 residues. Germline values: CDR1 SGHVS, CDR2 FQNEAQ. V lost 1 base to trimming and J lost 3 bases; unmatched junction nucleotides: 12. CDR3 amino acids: CASSLVVTGGYPSYEQYF. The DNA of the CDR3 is TGTGCCAGCAGCTTAGTGGTGACAGGGGGCTACCCCAGCTACGAGCAGTACTTC.

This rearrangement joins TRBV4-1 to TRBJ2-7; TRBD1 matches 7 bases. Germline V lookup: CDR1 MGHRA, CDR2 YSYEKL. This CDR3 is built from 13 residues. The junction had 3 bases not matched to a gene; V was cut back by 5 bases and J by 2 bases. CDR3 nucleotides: TGCGCCAGCAGCAAACAGGGGACCTACGAGCAGTACTTC. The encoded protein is CASSKQGTYEQYF.

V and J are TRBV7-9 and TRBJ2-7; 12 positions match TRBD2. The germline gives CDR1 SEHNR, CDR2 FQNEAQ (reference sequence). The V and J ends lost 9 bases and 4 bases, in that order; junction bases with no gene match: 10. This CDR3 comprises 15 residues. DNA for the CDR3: TGTGCCAGTTCGAGACTAGCGGGAGTCTTGTACGAGCAGTACTTC. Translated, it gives CASSRLAGVLYEQYF.

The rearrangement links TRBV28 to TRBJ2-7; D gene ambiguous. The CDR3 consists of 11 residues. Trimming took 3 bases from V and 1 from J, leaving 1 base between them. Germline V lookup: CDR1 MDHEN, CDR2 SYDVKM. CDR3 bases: TGTGCCAGCAGTTTTTCCTACGAGCAGTACTTC. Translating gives CASSFSYEQYF.

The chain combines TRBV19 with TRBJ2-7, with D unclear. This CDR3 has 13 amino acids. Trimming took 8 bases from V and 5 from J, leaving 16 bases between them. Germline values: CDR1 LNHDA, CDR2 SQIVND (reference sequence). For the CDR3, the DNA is TGTGCCAGTGGAGAGACCCTAGGCAACGAGCAGTACTTC. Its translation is CASGETLGNEQYF.

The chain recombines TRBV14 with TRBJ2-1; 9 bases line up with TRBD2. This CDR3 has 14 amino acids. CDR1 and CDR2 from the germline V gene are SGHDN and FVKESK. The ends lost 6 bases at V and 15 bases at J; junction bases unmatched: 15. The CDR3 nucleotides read TGTGCCAGCAGTCACCCACTAGCGGGCACTTATTTGTTCTTC. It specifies CASSHPLAGTYLFF.

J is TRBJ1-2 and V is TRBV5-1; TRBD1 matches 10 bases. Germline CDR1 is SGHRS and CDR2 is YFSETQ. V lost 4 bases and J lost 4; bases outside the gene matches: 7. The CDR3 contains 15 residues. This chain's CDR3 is CASSPGQGLSYGYTF. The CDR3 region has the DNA TGCGCCAGCAGCCCGGGACAGGGGCTTAGCTATGGCTACACCTTC. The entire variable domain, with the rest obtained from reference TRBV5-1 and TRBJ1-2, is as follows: KAGVTQTPRYLIKTRGQQVTLSCSPISGHRSVSWYQQTPGQGLQFLFEYFSETQRNKGNFPGRFSGRQFSNSRSEMNVSTLELGDSALYLCASSPGQGLSYGYTFGSGTRLTVV.